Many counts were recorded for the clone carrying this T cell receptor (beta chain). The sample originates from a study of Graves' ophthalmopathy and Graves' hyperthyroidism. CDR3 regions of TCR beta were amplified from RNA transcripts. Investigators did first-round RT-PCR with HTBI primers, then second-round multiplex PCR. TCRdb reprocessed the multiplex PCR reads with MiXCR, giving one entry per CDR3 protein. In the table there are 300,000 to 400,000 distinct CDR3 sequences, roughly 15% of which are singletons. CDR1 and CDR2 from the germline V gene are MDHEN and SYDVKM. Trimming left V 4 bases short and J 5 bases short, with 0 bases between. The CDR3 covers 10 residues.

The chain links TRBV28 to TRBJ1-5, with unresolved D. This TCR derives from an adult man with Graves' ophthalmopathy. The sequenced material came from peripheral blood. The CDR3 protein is CASSYQPQHF. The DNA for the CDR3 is TGTGCCAGCAGTTATCAGCCCCAGCATTTT.